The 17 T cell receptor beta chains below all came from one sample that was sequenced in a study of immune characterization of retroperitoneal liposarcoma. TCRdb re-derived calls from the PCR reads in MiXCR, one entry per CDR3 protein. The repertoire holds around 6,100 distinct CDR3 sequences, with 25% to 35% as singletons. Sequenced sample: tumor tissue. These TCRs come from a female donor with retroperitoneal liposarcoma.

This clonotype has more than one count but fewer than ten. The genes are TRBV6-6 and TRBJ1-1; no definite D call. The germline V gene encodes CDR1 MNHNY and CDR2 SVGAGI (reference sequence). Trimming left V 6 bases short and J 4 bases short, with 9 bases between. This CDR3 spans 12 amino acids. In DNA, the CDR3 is TGTGCCAGCAGACGACTGAGCACTGAAGCTTTCTTT. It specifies CASRRLSTEAFF.

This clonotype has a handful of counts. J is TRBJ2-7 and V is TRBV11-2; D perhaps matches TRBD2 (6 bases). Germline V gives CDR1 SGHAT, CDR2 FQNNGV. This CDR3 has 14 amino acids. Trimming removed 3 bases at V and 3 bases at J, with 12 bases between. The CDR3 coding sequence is TGTGCCAGCAGCTTCGGGGGAAGTGGCTACGAGCAGTACTTC. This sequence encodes CASSFGGSGYEQYF. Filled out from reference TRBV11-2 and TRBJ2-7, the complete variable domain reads EAGVAQSPRYKIIEKRQSVAFWCNPISGHATLYWYQQILGQGPKLLIQFQNNGVVDDSQLPKDRFSAERLKGVDSTLKIQPAKLEDSAVYLCASSFGGSGYEQYFGPGTRLTVT.

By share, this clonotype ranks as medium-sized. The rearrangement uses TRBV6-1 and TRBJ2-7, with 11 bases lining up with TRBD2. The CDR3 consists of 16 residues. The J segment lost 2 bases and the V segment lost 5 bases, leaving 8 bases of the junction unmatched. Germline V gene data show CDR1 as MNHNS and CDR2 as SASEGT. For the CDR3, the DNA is TGTGCCAGCAGTCTAAATCCGGGACTAGCGGCCTACGAGCAGTACTTC. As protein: CASSLNPGLAAYEQYF.

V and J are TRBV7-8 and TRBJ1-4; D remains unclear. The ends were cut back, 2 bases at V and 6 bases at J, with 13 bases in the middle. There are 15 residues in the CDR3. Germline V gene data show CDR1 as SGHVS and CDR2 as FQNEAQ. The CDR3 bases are TGTGCCAGCAGCTTAAACCCTTCCGTCGATGAAAAACTGTTTTTT. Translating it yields CASSLNPSVDEKLFF.

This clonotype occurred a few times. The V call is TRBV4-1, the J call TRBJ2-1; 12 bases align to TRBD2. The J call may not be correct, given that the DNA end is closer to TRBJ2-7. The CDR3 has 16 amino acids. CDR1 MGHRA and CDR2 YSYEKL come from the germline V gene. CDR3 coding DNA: TGCGCCAGCAGCCAAGTCCTAGCGGGAGGGAACTACGAGCAGTACTTC. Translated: CASSQVLAGGNYEQYF.

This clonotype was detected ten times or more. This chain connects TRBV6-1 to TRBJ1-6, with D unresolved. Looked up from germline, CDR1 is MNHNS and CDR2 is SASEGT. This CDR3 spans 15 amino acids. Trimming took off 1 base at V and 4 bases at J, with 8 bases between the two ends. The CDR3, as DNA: TGTGCCAGCAGTGAAGACGAAGCGTATAATTCACCCCTCCACTTT. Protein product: CASSEDEAYNSPLHF.

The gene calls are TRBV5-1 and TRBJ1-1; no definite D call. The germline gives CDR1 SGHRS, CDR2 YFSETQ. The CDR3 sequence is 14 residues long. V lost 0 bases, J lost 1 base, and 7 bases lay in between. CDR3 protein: CASSLGAANTEAFF. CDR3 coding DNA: TGCGCCAGCAGCTTGGGGGCCGCGAACACTGAAGCTTTCTTT.

The CDR3 spells CASSQGLAGGPTDEQFF. CDR3 nucleotide sequence: TGCGCCAGCAGCCAAGGACTAGCGGGGGGTCCTACGGATGAGCAGTTCTTC. The chain couples TRBV4-3 to TRBJ2-1; 13 nucleotides agree with TRBD2. CDR1 and CDR2 (germline): LGHNA, YSLEER. With V trimmed by 1 base and J by 8 bases, 8 bases remained unmatched. The CDR3 has 17 amino acids.

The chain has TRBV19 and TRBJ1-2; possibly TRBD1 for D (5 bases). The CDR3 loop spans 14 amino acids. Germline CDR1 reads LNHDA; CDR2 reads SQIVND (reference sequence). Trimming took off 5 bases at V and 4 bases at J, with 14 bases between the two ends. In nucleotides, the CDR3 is TGTGCCAGTAGTTCCCAGGGAAACCCCTATGGCTACACCTTC. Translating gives CASSSQGNPYGYTF.

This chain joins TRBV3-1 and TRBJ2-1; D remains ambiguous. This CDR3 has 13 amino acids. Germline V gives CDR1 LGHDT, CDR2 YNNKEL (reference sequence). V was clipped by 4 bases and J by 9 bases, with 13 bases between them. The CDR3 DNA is TGTGCCAGCAGCCCCGACGGGTCAGGTGAGCAGTTCTTC. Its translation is CASSPDGSGEQFF.

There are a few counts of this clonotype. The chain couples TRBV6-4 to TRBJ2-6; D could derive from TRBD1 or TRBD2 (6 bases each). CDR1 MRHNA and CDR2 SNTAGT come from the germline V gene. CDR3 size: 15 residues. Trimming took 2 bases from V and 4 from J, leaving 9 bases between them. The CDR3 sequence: CASSDGGQGANVLTF. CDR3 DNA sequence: TGTGCCAGCAGTGACGGGGGGCAGGGGGCCAACGTCCTGACTTTC.

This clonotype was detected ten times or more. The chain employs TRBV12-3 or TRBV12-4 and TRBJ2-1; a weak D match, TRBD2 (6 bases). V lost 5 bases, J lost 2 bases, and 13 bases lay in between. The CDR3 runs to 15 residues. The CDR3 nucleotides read TGTGCCAGCAGTGTAAGGGACTTCACCTACAATGAGCAGTTCTTC. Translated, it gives CASSVRDFTYNEQFF.

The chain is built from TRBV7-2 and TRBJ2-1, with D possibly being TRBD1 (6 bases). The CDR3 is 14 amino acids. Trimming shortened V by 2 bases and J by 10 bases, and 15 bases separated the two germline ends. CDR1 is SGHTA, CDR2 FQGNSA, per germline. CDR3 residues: CASSLRTVSYEQFF. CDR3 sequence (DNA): TGTGCCAGCAGCTTAAGGACAGTCTCCTACGAGCAGTTCTTC. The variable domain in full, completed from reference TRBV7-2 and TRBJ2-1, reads GAGVSQSPSNKVTEKGKDVELRCDPISGHTALYWYRQSLGQGLEFLIYFQGNSAPDKSGLPSDRFSAERTGGSVSTLTIQRTQQEDSAVYLCASSLRTVSYEQFFGPGTRLTVL.

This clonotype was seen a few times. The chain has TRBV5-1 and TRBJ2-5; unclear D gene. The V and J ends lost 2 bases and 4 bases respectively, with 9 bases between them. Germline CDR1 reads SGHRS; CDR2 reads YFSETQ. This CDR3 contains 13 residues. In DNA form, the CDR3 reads TGCGCCAGCAGCTTACGGGTACGAGAGACCCAGTACTTC. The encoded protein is CASSLRVRETQYF.

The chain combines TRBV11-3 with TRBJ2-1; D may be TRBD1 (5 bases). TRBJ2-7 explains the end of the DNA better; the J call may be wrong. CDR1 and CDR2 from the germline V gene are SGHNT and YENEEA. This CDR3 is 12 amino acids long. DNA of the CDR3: TGTGCCAGCAGCGACGACAGCTACGAGCAGTACTTC. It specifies CASSDDSYEQYF.

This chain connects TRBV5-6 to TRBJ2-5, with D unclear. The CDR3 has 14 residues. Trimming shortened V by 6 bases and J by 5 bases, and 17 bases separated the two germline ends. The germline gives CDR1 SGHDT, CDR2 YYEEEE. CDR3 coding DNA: TGTGCCAGCACCTCTACCGGCATAGGGGAGACCCAGTACTTC. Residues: CASTSTGIGETQYF.

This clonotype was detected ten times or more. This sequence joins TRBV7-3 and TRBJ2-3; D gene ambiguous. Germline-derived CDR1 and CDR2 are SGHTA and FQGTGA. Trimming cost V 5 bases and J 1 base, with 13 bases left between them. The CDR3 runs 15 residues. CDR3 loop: CASSPDSGGTDTQYF. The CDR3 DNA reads TGTGCCAGCAGCCCCGACTCTGGGGGCACAGATACGCAGTATTTT.